Below are 13 T cell receptor beta chains sequenced from a single sample in a study of shared clonotypes between healthy human individuals. Profiling relied on immunoSEQ multiplex PCR, and the TCRdb table lists in-frame clones only, not all of them. Of about half a million clones listed, 81% are singletons. Sequenced input: PBMCs. All receptors derive from a woman aged 35 to 49 in good health. Some clones in this sample may be carry-over from other donors' samples.

The V call is TRBV2, the J call TRBJ1-1; D gene uncertain. The length of the CDR3 is 13 residues. Between the trimmed V and J ends, which lost 6 bases and 0 bases, there was a span of 8 bases. CDR1 is SNHLY and CDR2 is FYNNEI in the germline V gene. CDR3 sequence reads: CASRRVLNTEAFF. The CDR3 nucleotides read TGTGCCAGCAGAAGGGTCCTGAACACTGAAGCTTTCTTT.

This rearrangement joins TRBV9 to TRBJ2-7; D possibly uses TRBD1 or TRBD2 (6 bases each). The germline V gene has CDR1 SGDLS and CDR2 YYNGEE. Trimming removed 4 bases at V and 5 bases at J, with 19 bases between. The CDR3 has 15 residues. This CDR3 is CASSRIGTGRHEQYF. The CDR3 DNA follows: TGTGCCAGCAGCCGTATCGGTACAGGGAGGCACGAGCAGTACTTC.

The chain recombines TRBV10-2 with TRBJ2-2, with TRBD2 identical over 11 bases. The CDR3 sequence is 17 residues long. J lost 7 bases, V lost 7 bases, and 14 bases had no gene match. From germline, CDR1 is WSHSY and CDR2 SAAADI. The CDR3 region is CASTPRRLAGRGGELFF. The CDR3 DNA reads as TGCGCCAGCACTCCCCGGAGACTAGCGGGACGGGGCGGGGAGCTGTTTTTT.

This chain uses TRBV7-8 with TRBJ1-3; D uncertain. The germline CDR1 and CDR2 sequences are SGHVS and FQNEAQ. This CDR3 is built from 13 residues. Trimming cost V 1 base and J 2 bases, with 3 bases left between them. CDR3 in DNA: TGTGCCAGCAGCTTAGGTGCTGGAAACACCATATATTTT. Translation: CASSLGAGNTIYF.

This clone occurred many times. The chain links TRBV30 to TRBJ1-4; D remains unclear. Trimming pared 1 base from V and 0 bases from J, leaving 12 bases between. This CDR3 contains 16 residues. From germline, CDR1 is GTSNPN and CDR2 SVGIG (reference sequence). The CDR3, as DNA: TGTGCCTGGAGTGCCTCGAGGACGTCAACTAATGAAAAACTGTTTTTT. Translating gives CAWSASRTSTNEKLFF. The full variable domain, rest sourced from reference TRBV30 and TRBJ1-4, is SQTIHQWPATLVQPVGSPLSLECTVEGTSNPNLYWYRQAAGRGLQLLFYSVGIGQISSEVPQNLSASRPQDRQFILSSKKLLLSDSGFYLCAWSASRTSTNEKLFFGSGTQLSVL.

The rearrangement links TRBV6-5 to TRBJ2-1, with D unresolved. The germline V gene has CDR1 MNHEY and CDR2 SVGAGI. V lost 5 bases to trimming and J lost 8 bases, with 7 bases between them. The CDR3 runs 11 residues. CDR3 coding DNA: TGTGCCAGCAGTCAGTGGGATGAGCAGTTCTTC. It specifies CASSQWDEQFF.

This chain uses TRBV5-1 with TRBJ1-1; D remains ambiguous. The CDR3 length is 16 residues. The germline V gene encodes CDR1 SGHRS and CDR2 YFSETQ. Trimming removed 6 bases from V and 5 bases from J, with 23 bases in between. In nucleotides, the CDR3 is TGCGCCAGCACCCCCACCTCGTCCGGACGTTATACTGAAGCTTTCTTT. Translating it yields CASTPTSSGRYTEAFF.

This clone was observed a single time. The V call is TRBV29-1, the J call TRBJ2-1; 7 nucleotides match TRBD1. The V gene's germline CDR1 is SQVTM and CDR2 ANQGSEA. The CDR3 is 12 residues long. With 6 bases clipped from V and 8 bases from J, the junction kept 7 bases outside the gene matches. The CDR3 DNA is TGCAGCGTAAGGACAGGTCCCGATGAGCAGTTCTTC. It translates to CSVRTGPDEQFF.

The J gene is TRBJ2-1, the V gene TRBV5-1; D is ambiguous. This CDR3 has 14 residues. The germline V and J ends were trimmed by 2 bases and 8 bases, with 14 bases remaining between them. CDR1 and CDR2 (germline): SGHRS, YFSETQ. The CDR3 sequence is CASSFKGKEDEQFF. The CDR3 bases are TGCGCCAGCAGCTTTAAGGGTAAGGAAGATGAGCAGTTCTTC. Drawing the rest from reference TRBV5-1 and TRBJ2-1, the complete variable domain is KAGVTQTPRYLIKTRGQQVTLSCSPISGHRSVSWYQQTPGQGLQFLFEYFSETQRNKGNFPGRFSGRQFSNSRSEMNVSTLELGDSALYLCASSFKGKEDEQFFGPGTRLTVL.

This clone is deemed medium-sized (0.01 to 0.1%). Other nucleotide sequences in the sample specify the same CDR3. The chain recombines TRBV6-1 with TRBJ1-2; D might be TRBD1 (5 bases). In germline, CDR1 is MNHNS, CDR2 SASEGT. Trimming took off 2 bases at V and 4 bases at J, with 8 bases between the two ends. The CDR3 has 13 residues. In DNA, the CDR3 is TGTGCCAGCAGTGAACAGGGTATCTATGGCTACACCTTC. Translated, it gives CASSEQGIYGYTF.

This clone was recorded a few times. CDR3 DNA: TGTGCCAGTGCTAGGGGGGTAGGGGTTCAGACCTACAATGAGCAGTTCTTC. Encoded protein: CASARGVGVQTYNEQFF. The rearrangement joins TRBV19 to TRBJ2-1; possibly TRBD1 or TRBD2 for D (6 bases each). The germline V gene encodes CDR1 LNHDA and CDR2 SQIVND (reference sequence). V was clipped by 8 bases and J by 2 bases, with 22 bases between them. The CDR3 is made up of 17 amino acids.

The V call is TRBV25-1, the J call TRBJ2-1; a weak D match, TRBD1 (5 bases). CDR3 length: 17 amino acids. Germline V CDR1 and CDR2: MGHDK, SYGVNS. Trimming stripped 0 bases from V and 5 bases from J, with 17 bases between. In nucleotides, the CDR3 is TGTGCCAGCAGTGAATATTTTGGGGCCTTGCCTGACAATGAGCAGTTCTTC. It translates to CASSEYFGALPDNEQFF.

The V gene is TRBV5-5, the J gene TRBJ2-7, with 7 bases that match TRBD1. This CDR3 has 14 residues. CDR1 and CDR2 from the germline V gene are SGHKS and YYEKEE (reference sequence). With V trimmed by 1 base and J by 3 bases, 4 bases remained unmatched. The CDR3 here is CASSLRDSNYEQYF. The CDR3 DNA is TGTGCCAGCAGCTTGAGGGACAGTAACTACGAGCAGTACTTC.